These 8 T cell receptor beta chains share one sample of origin, sequenced in a study of blood T cell repertoires in COVID-19. Produced via immunoSEQ multiplex PCR; TCRdb's table is partial and in-frame only. The table includes approximately 190,000 clones, roughly 86% detected once. The sequencing sample was made of PBMCs or T cells enriched from blood (not recorded which). The receptor set was obtained from a woman aged 40-49 years in a cohort exposed to, infected with or recovered from COVID-19 (not recorded which).

This chain connects TRBV7-2 to TRBJ2-1; TRBD2 aligns across 7 bases. The V gene's germline CDR1 is SGHTA and CDR2 FQGNSA. The V segment lost 5 bases and the J segment 9 bases; nucleotides outside the gene matches: 13. This CDR3 contains 15 residues. CDR3 coding DNA: TGTGCCAGCAGCGCTCGACTAGCTATGTCCGGTGAGCAGTTCTTC. This translates into CASSARLAMSGEQFF.

V and J are TRBV5-1 and TRBJ2-7, with 9 positions matching TRBD2. This CDR3 comprises 15 residues. V dropped 5 bases and J dropped 0; count of bases not matched to a gene: 6. Per germline, CDR1 SGHRS and CDR2 YFSETQ. The CDR3 sequence is CASRLGLAPSYEQYF. CDR3 sequence (DNA): TGCGCCAGCAGACTCGGACTAGCGCCCTCCTACGAGCAGTACTTC.

This rearrangement joins TRBV3-1 (or the pseudogene TRBV3-2) to TRBJ2-5; 8 bases map to TRBD1. V lost 7 bases and J lost 5; bases outside the gene matches: 6. Germline CDR1 and CDR2: LGHDT and YNNKEL (reference sequence). The CDR3 covers 13 residues. CDR3 DNA sequence: TGTGCCAGCACCCAGGGGGCGGTTGAGACCCAGTACTTC. It is translated as CASTQGAVETQYF.

The V and J genes are TRBV27 and TRBJ2-1; D possibly corresponds to TRBD2 (6 bases). Trimming left V 6 bases short and J 6 bases short, with 18 bases between. In germline, CDR1 is MNHEY, CDR2 SMNVEV (reference sequence). CDR3 length: 15 amino acids. CDR3 loop: CASRIGGPIGNEQFF. In DNA form, the CDR3 reads TGTGCCAGCAGGATAGGAGGGCCGATTGGCAATGAGCAGTTCTTC.

This clone was recorded only once. The DNA of the CDR3 is TGTGCCAGCAGTTTGACAGACAACACTGAAGCTTTCTTT. It yields the protein CASSLTDNTEAFF. The chain combines TRBV27 with TRBJ1-1, with a weak D call TRBD1 (5 bases). Germline loops: CDR1 MNHEY, CDR2 SMNVEV (reference sequence). V lost 3 bases and J 2 bases, leaving 7 bases between the germline ends. The CDR3 runs to 13 residues.

The chain uses TRBV9 and TRBJ1-6; tentatively, D is TRBD1 (5 bases). CDR3 size: 14 residues. Per the germline V gene, CDR1 is SGDLS and CDR2 is YYNGEE. The V and J ends lost 0 bases and 7 bases respectively, with 8 bases between them. CDR3 amino acids: CASSVGGVNSPLHF. DNA for the CDR3: TGTGCCAGCAGCGTAGGGGGGGTCAATTCACCCCTCCACTTT.

This clone came up once. V is TRBV4-1 and J is TRBJ2-7; 7 nucleotides agree with TRBD2. CDR3 length equals 16 residues. Germline-derived CDR1 and CDR2 are MGHRA and YSYEKL. The ends lost 4 bases at V and 2 bases at J; junction bases unmatched: 11. The CDR3 DNA follows: TGCGCCAGCAGCCTCCTTGGGGGGGGAACAGCCTACGAGCAGTACTTC. Its translation: CASSLLGGGTAYEQYF.

V is TRBV7-2 and J is TRBJ2-5; TRBD2 matches at 7 bases. Germline V gene lookup returns CDR1 SGHTA and CDR2 FQGNSA. V trimming: 2 bases; J trimming: 2 bases; junction bases outside the gene matches: 5. The CDR3 is 15 residues long. The CDR3, as DNA: TGTGCCAGCAGCTTACGGCTAGCGGAACAAGAGACCCAGTACTTC. Its translation is CASSLRLAEQETQYF.